The 27 T cell receptor beta chains below come from one sample, sequenced in a study of shared clonotypes between healthy human individuals. Method: immunoSEQ multiplex PCR; TCRdb's copy keeps in-frame clones and lacks some. The sample records approximately 600,000 clones, about 95% being singletons. Positive CCR7 selection of CD45RO-negative cells yielded the naive CD8 cells, and terminally differentiated effector memory CD45RA+ cells were excluded. Sequencing was performed on naive CD8+ T cells sorted from blood. Receptors originate from a woman between 25 and 40 years old in good health.

V and J are TRBV28 and TRBJ2-5; 9 bases agree with TRBD2. The J segment lost 2 bases and the V segment lost 1 base, leaving 5 bases of the junction unmatched. The CDR3 contains 16 residues. CDR1 and CDR2 (germline): MDHEN, SYDVKM. The CDR3 sequence is CASSLFPSGIQETQYF. The CDR3 DNA follows: TGTGCCAGCAGTTTATTTCCTAGCGGGATACAAGAGACCCAGTACTTC.

The chain recombines TRBV4-2 with TRBJ2-4; either TRBD1 or TRBD2 may fit D (6 bases each). The CDR3 runs to 19 residues. Germline V gene sequence: CDR1 LGHNA, CDR2 YNFKEQ. V was clipped by 4 bases and J by 0 bases, with 22 bases between them. CDR3 sequence (DNA): TGTGCCAGCAGCCCGTGGGGGGCAGGCGGGGACCTAGCCAAAAACATTCAGTACTTC. Translated, it gives CASSPWGAGGDLAKNIQYF.

The V and J genes are TRBV27 and TRBJ2-6; no clear D. The V gene lost 1 base and the J gene lost 0 bases, with 7 bases spanning the gap. Germline CDR1 is MNHEY and CDR2 is SMNVEV (reference sequence). The CDR3 is 16 amino acids. CDR3 coding DNA: TGTGCCAGCAGTTTATATCCCTCCTCTGGGGCCAACGTCCTGACTTTC. It is translated as CASSLYPSSGANVLTF. Supplemented by reference TRBV27 and TRBJ2-6, the full variable domain reads EAQVTQNPRYLITVTGKKLTVTCSQNMNHEYMSWYRQDPGLGLRQIYYSMNVEVTDKGDVPEGYKVSRKEKRNFPLILESPSPNQTSLYFCASSLYPSSGANVLTFGAGSRLTVL.

The table lists this clone with a few counts. The rearrangement joins TRBV7-3 to TRBJ1-1; D call uncertain. Trimming removed 5 bases at V and 2 bases at J, with 12 bases between. CDR3 size: 14 residues. Germline CDR1 is SGHTA and CDR2 is FQGTGA. CDR3 bases: TGTGCCAGCAGCCCTCAGTTCGGTAACACTGAAGCTTTCTTT. As protein: CASSPQFGNTEAFF.

The J gene is TRBJ1-5, the V gene TRBV7-6; the D is unclear. Between the trimmed V and J ends, which lost 5 bases and 3 bases, there was a span of 11 bases. This CDR3 is 14 amino acids long. The germline V gene encodes CDR1 SGHVS and CDR2 FNYEAQ. CDR3 region: CASSRGGFNQPQHF. The CDR3 DNA reads TGTGCCAGCAGCCGAGGCGGCTTCAATCAGCCCCAGCATTTT.

This clone was counted between two and nine times. This chain connects TRBV7-8 to TRBJ2-1; possibly TRBD1 or TRBD2 for D (6 bases each). Trimming removed 1 base from V and 6 bases from J, with 7 bases in between. In germline, CDR1 is SGHVS, CDR2 FQNEAQ. The CDR3 contains 13 residues. CDR3 coding DNA: TGTGCCAGCAGCTTAGGGGGGGCCAATGAGCAGTTCTTC. The encoded protein is CASSLGGANEQFF.

This chain's CDR3 is CASSLLAGASREQYF. CDR3 DNA sequence: TGTGCCAGCAGCTTACTAGCGGGAGCATCGAGAGAGCAGTACTTC. V is TRBV7-9 and J is TRBJ2-7; 10 bases agree with TRBD2. The CDR3 totals 15 residues. Germline V gene data show CDR1 as SEHNR and CDR2 as FQNEAQ (reference sequence). V shed 2 bases, J shed 7 bases, and the junction held 8 bases outside the gene matches.

V usage is TRBV5-4 and J usage is TRBJ2-7; 7 bases are shared with TRBD1. Trimming at V came to 4 bases and at J to 2 bases, leaving 9 bases not matched to a gene. Germline CDR1 reads SGHNT; CDR2 reads YYREEE (reference sequence). The CDR3 spans 15 residues. CDR3 DNA sequence: TGTGCCAGCAGCGCAGGGGGTAAGTCAGCCTACGAGCAGTACTTC. Its protein is CASSAGGKSAYEQYF.

The chain combines TRBV2 with TRBJ2-7; possible D gene TRBD1, 5 bases. The germline V and J ends were trimmed by 9 bases and 2 bases, with 11 bases remaining between them. CDR1 and CDR2 (germline): SNHLY, FYNNEI. CDR3 length: 12 amino acids. CDR3 amino acids: CASTSGTYEQYF. The CDR3 region has the DNA TGTGCCAGTACTTCAGGGACCTACGAGCAGTACTTC.

The V gene is TRBV4-1, the J gene TRBJ1-6; 7 bases match TRBD1. CDR3 length: 16 residues. J lost 6 bases, V lost 3 bases, and 8 bases had no gene match. In germline, CDR1 is MGHRA, CDR2 YSYEKL. CDR3 sequence (DNA): TGCGCCAGCAGCCAGACACCGACAGGGCTTAATTCACCCCTCCACTTT. Translated, it gives CASSQTPTGLNSPLHF.

This rearrangement joins TRBV25-1 to TRBJ2-5; D uncertain. The J call may not be correct, given that the DNA end is closer to TRBJ2-7. The germline V gene encodes CDR1 MGHDK and CDR2 SYGVNS. The CDR3 runs 12 residues. CDR3 nucleotides: TGTGCCAGCAGACGAAGCTCCTACGAGCAGTACTTC. This translates into CASRRSSYEQYF.

The chain uses TRBV4-1 and TRBJ2-1; 10 nucleotides align to TRBD2. Germline assignment: CDR1 MGHRA and CDR2 YSYEKL. The CDR3 loop spans 15 amino acids. V shed 5 bases and J 2 bases; nucleotides not matched to a gene: 3. The chain's CDR3 is CASSSLAGAYNEQFF. The CDR3, as DNA: TGCGCCAGCAGCTCCCTAGCGGGGGCCTACAATGAGCAGTTCTTC.

The CDR3 DNA reads as TGTGCCAGCAGCCCGGGACAGGGGGTCGGAGAGCAGTACTTC. Protein: CASSPGQGVGEQYF. The rearrangement uses TRBV5-6 and TRBJ2-7; 11 bases agree with TRBD1. The ends lost 4 bases at V and 7 bases at J; junction bases unmatched: 7. The CDR3 runs 14 residues. Germline values: CDR1 SGHDT, CDR2 YYEEEE.

The CDR3 protein is CASSSLTDTQYF. For the CDR3, the DNA is TGTGCCAGCAGCTCTCTCACAGATACGCAGTATTTT. This sequence joins TRBV5-6 and TRBJ2-3; the D is unclear. Germline-derived CDR1 and CDR2 are SGHDT and YYEEEE. Trimming pared 3 bases from V and 2 bases from J, leaving 4 bases between. The CDR3 spans 12 residues.

V and J are TRBV29-1 and TRBJ2-5; TRBD2 matches at 7 bases. The assigned J gene may be wrong: the sequence end matches TRBJ2-7 better. CDR1 is SQVTM, CDR2 ANQGSEA, per germline. This CDR3 spans 13 amino acids. The CDR3, as DNA: TGCAGCGTTAGAAGCGGGATGGCCTACGAGCAGTACTTC. Protein: CSVRSGMAYEQYF.

The V gene is TRBV5-1, the J gene TRBJ2-1; D may be TRBD2 (6 bases). Per the germline V gene, CDR1 is SGHRS and CDR2 is YFSETQ. CDR3 length: 14 residues. V lost 4 bases and J 6 bases, leaving 14 bases between the germline ends. This chain's CDR3 is CASSRKWRGNEQFF. CDR3 DNA sequence: TGCGCCAGCAGCAGGAAATGGAGGGGCAATGAGCAGTTCTTC.

V and J are TRBV5-1 and TRBJ2-7; 7 nucleotides agree with TRBD1. J lost 2 bases, V lost 1 base, and 6 bases had no gene match. CDR1 SGHRS and CDR2 YFSETQ come from the germline V gene. The CDR3 has 15 amino acids. The CDR3 nucleotides are TGCGCCAGCAGCTTGAGGGGGACAGATACCTACGAGCAGTACTTC. Encoded protein: CASSLRGTDTYEQYF.

The genes are TRBV2 and TRBJ1-2; tentative D call: TRBD1 (5 bases). The CDR3 is made up of 15 amino acids. V gave up 6 bases and J gave up 5 bases, with 19 bases separating them. Germline V gene lookup returns CDR1 SNHLY and CDR2 FYNNEI. DNA of the CDR3: TGTGCCAGCAGGACCAACTACGATGGGGCTTATGGCTACACCTTC. Protein: CASRTNYDGAYGYTF.

CDR3 sequence: CASSGRDRGSFYEQYF. The CDR3 coding sequence is TGTGCCAGCAGCGGCCGGGACAGGGGGAGTTTCTACGAGCAGTACTTC. This chain links TRBV9 with TRBJ2-7; 11 nucleotides line up with TRBD1. This CDR3 contains 16 residues. V dropped 3 bases and J dropped 3; count of bases not matched to a gene: 8. In germline, CDR1 is SGDLS, CDR2 YYNGEE.

The chain links TRBV11-3 to TRBJ2-1, with D perhaps TRBD2 (6 bases). CDR3 length: 15 amino acids. The V end lost 5 bases, the J end lost 5 bases, and 16 bases lay between the germline ends. The germline gives CDR1 SGHNT, CDR2 YENEEA. The CDR3 is CASSRGTSNHNEQFF. The CDR3 DNA follows: TGTGCCAGCAGCCGGGGGACCTCAAACCACAATGAGCAGTTCTTC.

Only one count was recorded for this clone. The V call is TRBV7-8, the J call TRBJ1-1, with D unclear. The CDR3 covers 12 residues. Trimming cost V 8 bases and J 4 bases, with 11 bases left between them. Germline assignment: CDR1 SGHVS and CDR2 FQNEAQ. The CDR3 spells CASSFGVTEAFF. The CDR3 DNA reads as TGTGCCAGCTCCTTTGGAGTCACTGAAGCTTTCTTT.

The V call is TRBV14, the J call TRBJ2-5; TRBD2 matches at 9 bases. V lost 3 bases and J lost 0; bases outside the gene matches: 5. Germline values: CDR1 SGHDN, CDR2 FVKESK. CDR3 size: 16 residues. The CDR3 protein is CASSHGLATYQETQYF. The CDR3 DNA follows: TGTGCCAGCAGCCACGGACTAGCGACGTACCAAGAGACCCAGTACTTC.

Note on this clone: Other DNA sequences in this specimen translate into the identical CDR3. The V gene is TRBV5-4, the J gene TRBJ1-5; a possible D gene is TRBD1 (6 bases). V shed 2 bases and J shed 1 base, with 7 bases lying between them. Per germline, CDR1 SGHNT and CDR2 YYREEE (reference sequence). CDR3 length equals 14 residues. The CDR3 loop reads CASSFRGSNQPQHF. CDR3 nucleotides: TGTGCCAGCAGCTTCAGGGGAAGCAATCAGCCCCAGCATTTT.

The CDR3 DNA sequence: TGTGCCAGCAGTTTAGCCCCGGGCCGAATCCACTACGAGCAGTACTTC. Its protein product is CASSLAPGRIHYEQYF. The rearrangement uses TRBV28 and TRBJ2-7, with D uncertain. The germline CDR1 and CDR2 sequences are MDHEN and SYDVKM. V was pared by 2 bases and J by 3 bases, with 17 bases between. This CDR3 has 16 residues. Full variable domain (remainder filled in from reference TRBV28 and TRBJ2-7): DVKVTQSSRYLVKRTGEKVFLECVQDMDHENMFWYRQDPGLGLRLIYFSYDVKMKEKGDIPEGYSVSREKKERFSLILESASTNQTSMYLCASSLAPGRIHYEQYFGPGTRLTVT.

The chain employs TRBV30 and TRBJ2-7; D call uncertain. The CDR3 totals 13 residues. The V and J ends lost 2 bases and 2 bases respectively, with 10 bases between them. CDR1 and CDR2 (germline): GTSNPN, SVGIG (reference sequence). The CDR3 DNA is TGTGCCTGGAGTATCTACAGACCCTACGAGCAGTACTTC. Amino acid sequence: CAWSIYRPYEQYF.

J is TRBJ2-7 and V is TRBV2; D unclear. The CDR3 has 13 residues. V was cut by 6 bases and J by 1 base, with 10 bases left in between. In germline, CDR1 is SNHLY, CDR2 FYNNEI. This CDR3 reads CASRSRRSYEQYF. CDR3 in DNA: TGTGCCAGCAGGTCGCGTCGATCCTACGAGCAGTACTTC.

The chain is built from TRBV4-1 and TRBJ2-7; D could derive from TRBD1 or TRBD2 (6 bases each). The CDR3 covers 15 residues. Germline V gene lookup returns CDR1 MGHRA and CDR2 YSYEKL. V was trimmed by 2 bases and J by 3 bases, leaving 14 bases between them. CDR3 loop: CASSQTPGGNYEQYF. DNA of the CDR3: TGCGCCAGCAGCCAAACTCCCGGGGGCAACTACGAGCAGTACTTC.